A single sample gave rise to the 16 T cell receptor beta chains below, sequenced in a study of OX40 agonist ivuxolimab in advanced cancers. The method was immunoSEQ multiplex PCR; TCRdb's version includes in-frame clones alone and lacks a portion of them. The table has tens of thousands of clones, 65% to 85% seen once. The material sequenced was CD4+ or CD8+ T cells sorted from blood, taken in a trial of the OX40 agonist ivuxolimab. Every receptor here comes from an adult with an advanced solid tumor such as melanoma, head and neck, liver or kidney cancer.

The sample holds one count of this clone. The chain links TRBV7-9 to TRBJ1-1; TRBD1 might be the D (5 bases). Germline values: CDR1 SEHNR, CDR2 FQNEAQ (reference sequence). The CDR3 runs to 17 residues. Trimming pared 8 bases from V and 5 bases from J, leaving 27 bases between. CDR3 coding DNA: TGTGCCAGCGCCAGGAAACTCTATGGGGCCCGAGGAACTGAAGCTTTCTTT. This gives the protein CASARKLYGARGTEAFF.

In its sample, this clone was seen once. The chain couples TRBV19 to TRBJ1-3; unclear D gene. This CDR3 comprises 16 residues. V lost 5 bases, J lost 0 bases, and 14 bases lay in between. The germline gives CDR1 LNHDA, CDR2 SQIVND (reference sequence). The CDR3 DNA reads as TGTGCCAGTAGTCCGGCTGGGAGAAGCTCTGGAAACACCATATATTTT. Its protein is CASSPAGRSSGNTIYF.

V usage is TRBV27 and J usage is TRBJ1-1; D is unclear. Per the germline V gene, CDR1 is MNHEY and CDR2 is SMNVEV (reference sequence). CDR3 size: 15 residues. Trimming pared 3 bases from V and 1 base from J, leaving 12 bases between. This chain's CDR3 is CASSFSSGGNTEAFF. Here the CDR3 DNA reads TGTGCCAGCAGTTTTTCCTCGGGTGGGAACACTGAAGCTTTCTTT.

The chain has TRBV7-9 and TRBJ1-2; unclear D gene. CDR3 length: 15 residues. Germline V gene lookup returns CDR1 SEHNR and CDR2 FQNEAQ (reference sequence). The germline V and J ends were trimmed by 6 bases and 6 bases, with 20 bases remaining between them. The CDR3 nucleotides read TGTGCCAGCAGTGCGTCGGGATCGTTGGAGGATGGCTACACCTTC. Protein: CASSASGSLEDGYTF. The whole variable domain, remainder taken from reference TRBV7-9 and TRBJ1-2, is DTGVSQNPRHKITKRGQNVTFRCDPISEHNRLYWYRQTLGQGPEFLTYFQNEAQLEKSRLLSDRFSAERPKGSFSTLEIQRTEQGDSAMYLCASSASGSLEDGYTFGSGTRLTVV.

This clone qualifies as medium-sized. The chain links TRBV9 to TRBJ2-5, with D unresolved. The CDR3 sequence is 12 residues long. Germline CDR1 reads SGDLS; CDR2 reads YYNGEE. V gave up 0 bases and J gave up 4 bases, with 4 bases separating them. The CDR3 nucleotides are TGTGCCAGCAGCGTAGATCCAGAGACCCAGTACTTC. This gives the protein CASSVDPETQYF.

The J gene is TRBJ1-5, the V gene TRBV15; D gene unclear. The ends were cut back, 0 bases at V and 6 bases at J, with 9 bases in the middle. Germline V gene lookup returns CDR1 LNHNV and CDR2 YYDKDF (reference sequence). CDR3 length equals 14 residues. CDR3 amino acids: CATSREGMGQPQHF. The CDR3 bases are TGTGCCACCAGCAGAGAGGGCATGGGTCAGCCCCAGCATTTT.

The rearrangement joins TRBV10-3 to TRBJ2-7, with TRBD2 matching over 7 bases. Germline V gene lookup returns CDR1 ENHRY and CDR2 SYGVKD. The CDR3 runs 16 residues. The junction had 5 bases not matched to a gene; V was cut back by 0 bases and J by 0 bases. CDR3 bases: TGTGCCATCAGTGAGTCCGGGGTAGCGGGCTCCTACGAGCAGTACTTC. Translated, it gives CAISESGVAGSYEQYF.

The chain joins TRBV10-1 to TRBJ2-3; D uncertain. CDR1 is WNHNN and CDR2 is SYGVQD in the germline V gene (reference sequence). The V gene lost 5 bases and the J gene lost 0 bases, with 3 bases spanning the gap. The CDR3 length is 12 residues. CDR3 sequence: CASSTSTDTQYF. Written as DNA, the CDR3 is TGCGCCAGCAGTACTAGCACAGATACGCAGTATTTT.

J is TRBJ1-1 and V is TRBV28; 7 positions match TRBD1. This CDR3 region has 12 residues. Unmatched junction bases numbered 9, after V lost 10 bases and J lost 7 bases. The germline V gene has CDR1 MDHEN and CDR2 SYDVKM. The CDR3 coding sequence is TGTGCCACCATCACAGGGGCCCGTGAAGCTTTCTTT. Encoded protein: CATITGAREAFF. Full variable domain (rest looked up from reference TRBV28 and TRBJ1-1): DVKVTQSSRYLVKRTGEKVFLECVQDMDHENMFWYRQDPGLGLRLIYFSYDVKMKEKGDIPEGYSVSREKKERFSLILESASTNQTSMYLCATITGAREAFFGQGTRLTVV.

V gene TRBV2 combines with J gene TRBJ1-5; D is possibly TRBD1 (6 bases). V was clipped by 3 bases and J by 3 bases, with 12 bases between them. This CDR3 has 15 residues. The germline CDR1 and CDR2 sequences are SNHLY and FYNNEI. CDR3 in amino acids: CASSEETGFNQPQHF. For the CDR3, the DNA is TGTGCCAGCAGTGAGGAGACAGGTTTCAATCAGCCCCAGCATTTT.

V is TRBV5-1 and J is TRBJ1-5; 9 bases map to TRBD1. The CDR3 sequence is 14 residues long. From germline, CDR1 is SGHRS and CDR2 YFSETQ. V lost 0 bases to trimming and J lost 6 bases; unmatched junction nucleotides: 1. The CDR3 region has the DNA TGCGCCAGCAGCTTGGGGGGACAGGGTCAGCCCCAGCATTTT. Protein sequence: CASSLGGQGQPQHF.

This chain connects TRBV6-5 to TRBJ1-2, with D tentatively TRBD1 (6 bases). This CDR3 spans 13 amino acids. Trimming removed 4 bases at V and 8 bases at J, with 14 bases between. Germline V gene data show CDR1 as MNHEY and CDR2 as SVGAGI. The CDR3 bases are TGTGCCAGCAGTTCAACCAACAGGGCCGGCTACACCTTC. It is translated as CASSSTNRAGYTF.

The V gene is TRBV10-3, the J gene TRBJ2-1; weak D call: TRBD1 (6 bases). The germline gives CDR1 ENHRY, CDR2 SYGVKD. The CDR3 totals 12 residues. Deletions cut 6 bases from V and 5 bases from J, with 8 bases between. The CDR3 protein is CAISGQNNEQFF. The CDR3 nucleotides are TGTGCCATCAGCGGACAGAACAATGAGCAGTTCTTC.

V gene TRBV9 combines with J gene TRBJ2-2, with D maybe TRBD2 (5 bases). From germline, CDR1 is SGDLS and CDR2 YYNGEE. V was clipped by 0 bases and J by 7 bases, with 13 bases between them. This CDR3 has 15 residues. CDR3 nucleotide sequence: TGTGCCAGCAGCGTAGAAACGGACGGAGGCGGGGAGCTGTTTTTT. This sequence encodes CASSVETDGGGELFF.

This chain links TRBV28 with TRBJ2-6, with D uncertain. V was trimmed by 5 bases and J by 0 bases, leaving 5 bases between them. This CDR3 has 14 residues. In germline, CDR1 is MDHEN, CDR2 SYDVKM. The CDR3 region is CASSTFSGANVLTF. The DNA for the CDR3 is TGTGCCAGCAGTACCTTCTCTGGGGCCAACGTCCTGACTTTC.

CDR3 bases: TGCGCCAGCAGTCTCTCACTGATAAGGGGAGGGTTAAACCTCAACTACGAGCAGTACTTC. Residues: CASSLSLIRGGLNLNYEQYF. This chain connects TRBV23-1 to TRBJ2-5, with 7 bases lining up with TRBD2. The tail of the sequence fits TRBJ2-7 better, so the J call may be wrong. TRBV23-1 is reported as an ORF; its role is uncertain. The CDR3 is 20 amino acids.